This TCR beta chain was obtained from a study of regulatory T cells in long-lasting Graves disease. Study as a whole: Patients with new Graves' disease had used antithyroid drugs below 3 months. General observations from the study: A reduction in accuracy may have resulted from the small sample size.

This clonotype was recorded many times. No antigen is known for it. Per the germline V gene, CDR1 is LGHDT and CDR2 is YNNKEL (reference sequence). Trimming shortened V by 5 bases and J by 7 bases, and 8 bases separated the two germline ends. The CDR3 length is 12 residues. Time point specified: newly diagnosed GD, antithyroid drugs for less than 3 months. With RNA extracted from PBMCs as input, the TCR library was made. Both iRepertoire HTBI primers and Arm-PCR of CDR3 regions were used to build the TCR beta libraries. Under the authors' procedure: Spanning all samples, the identified segments comprised about 62 TRBV and about 13 TRBJ. Using its own MiXCR run on the multiplex PCR reads, TCRdb lists one record per CDR3 protein. The V and J calls here are based on TCRdb, not the publication. The table has some 250,000 distinct CDR3 sequences, 18% seen once. These data were also reused for a study on T cells in Graves' hyperthyroidism and ophthalmopathy. In that study: Using 13 V-J features, a model discriminated ophthalmopathy from stable hyperthyroidism.

The chain has TRBV3-1 and TRBJ2-2; no definite D call. This receptor was identified in a woman aged 30 to 39 with Graves disease. The specimen was peripheral blood mononuclear cells (PBMCs), collected at new diagnosis, from a patient treated with antithyroid drugs. The CDR3 nucleotides are TGTGCCAGCAGCACTTTAGGCGGGGAGCTGTTTTTT. Encoded protein: CASSTLGGELFF.